This record covers a single T cell receptor (beta chain). This clonotype was counted only a few times. This receptor's antigen is unknown. Base qualities are not at hand, and no much larger clone is one base apart. The TCR beta CDR3 regions were amplified from the RNA transcripts. For the first round of RT-PCR on the TCR CDR3, the HTBI primer set was used together with the Qiagen OneStep RT-PCR kit. Libraries were constructed in a second round of multiplex PCR, after which size selection and purification were performed. The libraries were sequenced on an Illumina HiSeq2000 using paired-end 100 bp reads. Concerning the study's data processing: SOAPnuke was used to process the raw data, with reads discarded if the reads contained adapters or uncalled bases, had a mean Phred below 15, or lacked an exact constant-primer or identifier match. High-quality paired reads were merged using COPE v1.2.5, and each unique nucleotide sequence was defined as a clonotype. Clonotypes were aligned to IMGT TRBV, TRBD and TRBJ reference segments using MiTCR v1.1. The analysis was restricted to V-J combinations with a frequency above 0.0001, which together covered over 99% of the repertoires. The TCS score was defined as F50 (clonal expansion) divided by E x V (chaos), with BLOSUM62-based TCRdist calculated between CDR3 peptides within each V-J. Welch's t-statistics and random forest reduced some 510 V-J features to roughly 13, which were used in a naive Bayes classifier (R e1071). In TCRdb, the public reads were trimmed at Q25 with fastp and aligned with MiXCR, with productive beta chains retained. Rows are unified per CDR3 protein, each entry keeping the most common DNA and genes. For this entry, the V and J calls and clone size follow TCRdb and not the study's own pipeline. In all, the sample holds hundreds of thousands of distinct CDR3 sequences, and less than 15% of those were seen once. Clones ranked in the top ten supply 10% of the sample.

This record comes from a study of T cells in Graves' hyperthyroidism and ophthalmopathy (dated by TCRdb to the late 2010s). Context from the whole study: Peripheral blood was sampled at the time of initial diagnosis, prior to any treatment. In several Graves' hyperthyroidism patients, the study also compared T-cell repertoires from thyroid tissue with T-cell repertoires from blood. Prospective prediction of ophthalmopathy was tested in an independent validation cohort consisting of some 18 hyperthyroidism patients and 17 patients who later progressed to ophthalmopathy. After sampling, hyperthyroidism patients received methimazole starting at 30 mg daily, and ophthalmopathy patients received high-dose intravenous methylprednisolone. The paper describes TCR Vbeta CDR3 sequencing of more than 120 peripheral blood samples, made up of roughly 45 ophthalmopathy patients, approximately 76 hyperthyroidism patients and roughly 17 progressor patients. The roughly 90 discovery patients were divided at random into training and test sets in a 7:3 ratio. A discovery cohort of approximately 100 patients, roughly 40 with Graves' ophthalmopathy and 55 to 65 with stable Graves' hyperthyroidism, was used to find distinguishing TCR V-J signatures. General study outcomes and caveats: Sample size was not statistically predetermined, and blinding of investigators to group allocation was not performed. Most expanded thyroid clonotypes (frequency above 0.001) were also detected in blood, a finding suggesting that blood repertoires may reflect thyroid immune responses. A 13 V-J signature model separated ophthalmopathy from stable hyperthyroidism, with around 88% sensitivity and about 81% specificity in cross-validation and 80%/75% in testing. In validation, the model predicted progression to ophthalmopathy with 65% to 71% sensitivity and approximately 72% specificity, a median of approximately 6.5 months before onset.

Reading from cysteine to phenylalanine, the CDR3 counts 18 amino acids. The kept DNA is CDR3 alone, 54 bases in frame from the first base. The germline V gene yields SGHAT for CDR1 and FQNNGV for CDR2. After removal of 5 bases from V and 4 bases from J, the junction retains 10 bases not matched to a gene. Stable Graves' hyperthyroidism was defined as the absence of progression to ophthalmopathy over 18 months of follow-up. Hyperthyroidism patients were aged 18 to 65 years and newly diagnosed, with disease duration of less than 2 months. Patients with uncontrolled infections, other autoimmune diseases, pregnancy or lactation were excluded. Diagnoses were established on the basis of clinical symptoms, serum thyroxine and TRAb, thyroid ultrasound, and orbital computed tomography. Ficoll-Paque density gradient centrifugation was used to isolate PBMCs from 9.5 to 10 ml of fresh peripheral blood. Trizol reagent was used to extract total RNA, and RNA quality was then checked on an Agilent 2100 Bioanalyzer.

Material for sequencing was blood. This clonotype originated in a woman aged 18-29 years with Graves' hyperthyroidism. The chain uses TRBV11-2 and TRBJ2-2; 13 bases in the junction line up with TRBD2. The sequenced DNA: TGTGCCAGCAGCCCTGGACTAGCGGGAGTTTCCGGCACCGGGGAGCTGTTTTTT. Translated, this gives CASSPGLAGVSGTGELFF.